The entry that follows covers one T cell receptor beta chain sequence. The antigen is undetermined. The data derive from a study of chemoradiotherapy in HPV16-positive cancers. General study results and limits: HPV-specific T cells were functionally defined from only two HPV16-positive patients.

Germline assignment: CDR1 SGHRS and CDR2 YFSETQ. V lost 4 bases and J lost 2, with 9 bases in between. This CDR3 is built from 13 residues. TCRdb keeps only in-frame clones here, not all; method: immunoSEQ multiplex PCR. The sample has tens of thousands of clones, more than 80% seen once. Repeated repertoire sampling spanned the course of chemoradiotherapy. The chain is built from TRBV5-1 and TRBJ2-5; D may be TRBD1 (5 bases). Sequenced material: blood, taken from a patient who underwent chemoradiotherapy. The clonotype originates from a human donor with HPV-associated anogenital cancer. CDR3 sequence (DNA): TGCGCCAGCAGCCCAGGACAACAAGAGACCCAGTACTTC. Its protein product is CASSPGQQETQYF.